This TCR beta chain came from a study of beta chain features in type 1 diabetes. Study conclusions and caveats: Type 1 diabetes patients had moderately but significantly shorter TCRB CDR3s in all four CD4+ subsets.

Expressed TCRB transcripts were sequenced after all isolated RNA was converted to cDNA. Using immunoSEQ multiplex PCR, the repertoire was profiled, and TCRdb retains in-frame clones only, with some absent. The table has under 300,000 clones, 11% to 15% seen once. A remark on this clone: Its specificity is unknown.

CDR3 size: 13 residues. From germline, CDR1 is KGHSH and CDR2 LQKENI. Trimming left V 2 bases short and J 0 bases short, with 4 bases between. This TCR derives from a man aged 25-45 years with type 1 diabetes. The source material was naive CD4+ T cells from blood. The chain has TRBV18 and TRBJ1-1; D is undetermined. CDR3 bases: TGTGCCAGCTCACCATCGTTGAACACTGAAGCTTTCTTT. Translating gives CASSPSLNTEAFF. The full variable domain, in which reference TRBV18 and TRBJ1-1 provide the parts outside the CDR3, is NAGVMQNPRHLVRRRGQEARLRCSPMKGHSHVYWYRQLPEEGLKFMVYLQKENIIDESGMPKERFSAEFPKEGPSILRIQQVVRGDSAAYFCASSPSLNTEAFFGQGTRLTVV.